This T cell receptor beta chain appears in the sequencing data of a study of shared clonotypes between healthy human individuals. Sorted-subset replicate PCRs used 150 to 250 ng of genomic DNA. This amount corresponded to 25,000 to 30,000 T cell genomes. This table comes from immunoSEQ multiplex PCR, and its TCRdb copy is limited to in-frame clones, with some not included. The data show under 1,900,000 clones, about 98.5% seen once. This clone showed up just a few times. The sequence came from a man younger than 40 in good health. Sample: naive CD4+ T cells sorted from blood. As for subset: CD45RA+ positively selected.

CDR3 in DNA: TGTGCCAGCAGGGACAGGGGGCAAGGCTACACCTTC. Protein: CASRDRGQGYTF. The rearrangement uses TRBV2 and TRBJ1-2, with 11 bases identical to TRBD1. CDR1 is SNHLY, CDR2 FYNNEI, per germline. The CDR3 is 12 residues long. Unmatched junction bases numbered 2, after V lost 6 bases and J lost 8 bases.